These T cell receptor beta chains were read from a single sample in a study of blood T cell repertoires in COVID-19. Libraries were prepared by immunoSEQ multiplex PCR; TCRdb keeps only in-frame clonotypes and omits some of them. The sample gives 26,000 or so clones, about 80% of which show up once; over 30% is in the top ten. Sequenced: peripheral blood. Every receptor here comes from a man in his sixties or seventies with acute or convalescent COVID-19. The CDR3 runs from the conserved cysteine through the conserved F or W. D genes are given only for firm matches. Clone size is shown for a subset of rows, as once, few, many or a class of expanded clone.

j_call clone_size d_call v_call cdr3_aa cdr3_nt
TRBJ2-7 - TRBD1 TRBV6-6 CASSYTGQGANEQYF TGTGCCAGCAGTTACACCGGGCAGGGGGCCAACGAGCAGTACTTC
TRBJ2-7 few - TRBV4-1 CASSQVGGEQYF TGCGCCAGCAGCCAAGTTGGAGGCGAGCAGTACTTC
TRBJ2-5 - - TRBV27 CASSLSPGGQTQYF TGTGCCAGCAGTTTATCGCCAGGTGGGCAGACCCAGTACTTC
TRBJ1-2 - TRBD1 TRBV28 CASSGTGKNYGYTF TGTGCCAGCAGTGGGACAGGGAAAAATTATGGCTACACCTTC
TRBJ1-1 - TRBD1 TRBV7-3 CASSSGQGDTEAFF TGTGCCAGCAGCTCGGGACAGGGAGACACTGAAGCTTTCTTT
TRBJ2-7 - TRBD1 TRBV5-6 CASSSTRTGGGSYEQYF TGTGCCAGCAGCTCGACCCGAACAGGGGGCGGGTCCTACGAGCAGTACTTC
TRBJ2-7 - TRBD2 TRBV10-3 CAILREGHEQYF TGTGCCATTCTGCGGGAGGGCCACGAGCAGTACTTC
TRBJ2-1 - - TRBV6-2/TRBV6-3 CASSQGRMNEQFF TGTGCCAGCAGTCAGGGGAGAATGAATGAGCAGTTCTTC
TRBJ2-3 - - TRBV11-2 CASSKEPGSTDTQYF TGTGCCAGCAGCAAAGAGCCAGGAAGCACAGATACGCAGTATTTT
TRBJ2-1 - - TRBV10-3 CAISDRGDEQFF TGTGCCATCAGTGACAGGGGCGATGAGCAGTTCTTC
TRBJ2-6 few - TRBV11-2 CASSFTVSGANVLTF TGTGCCAGCAGCTTTACTGTGAGTGGGGCCAACGTCCTGACTTTC
TRBJ2-1 - - TRBV7-8 CASSPRGLGNEQFF TGTGCCAGCAGCCCCCGAGGACTGGGGAATGAGCAGTTCTTC
TRBJ2-5 - - TRBV2 CASKQGRNQETQYF TGTGCCAGTAAACAGGGCAGAAACCAAGAGACCCAGTACTTC
TRBJ1-4 - - TRBV18 CASSPRAAQGATNEKLFF TGTGCCAGCTCACCACGGGCCGCCCAGGGTGCAACTAATGAAAAACTGTTTTTT